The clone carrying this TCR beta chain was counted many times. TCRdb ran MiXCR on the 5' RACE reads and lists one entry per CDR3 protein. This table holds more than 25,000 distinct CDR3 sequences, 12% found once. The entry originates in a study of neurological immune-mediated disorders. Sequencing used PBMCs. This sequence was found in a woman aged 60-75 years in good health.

As DNA, the CDR3 is TGCAGTGCTAGAGATCTTGAGGGGGCTGAGACCCAGTACTTC. Its protein product is CSARDLEGAETQYF. The chain employs TRBV20-1 and TRBJ2-5; TRBD1 matches at 7 bases. Germline V gene data show CDR1 as DFQATT and CDR2 as SNEGSKA (reference sequence). After removal of 0 bases from V and 5 bases from J, the junction contained 6 bases not matched to a gene. This CDR3 is built from 14 residues.